This T cell receptor beta chain was sequenced in a study of blood T cell repertoires in COVID-19. For the study at large: Material from acute and convalescent COVID-19 was sourced from the United States, Italy and Spain.

Enrolled during active infection, Seattle patients were then followed longitudinally. Germline CDR1 SGHAT, CDR2 FQNNGV. Trimming took 1 base from V and 6 from J, leaving 10 bases between them. CDR3 length: 14 residues. Original processing methods: Nucleated cell counts were estimated from reference gene primer amplification. Assay: immunoSEQ multiplex PCR; the TCRdb copy retains only in-frame clones and omits some. Clone size and V and J calls were adopted from that table, with D and trimming inferred from the DNA. Of more than 300,000 clones listed, approximately 89% are singletons. Sequenced material: peripheral blood. The sequence was collected from a woman in her 30s with COVID-19, enrolled during active disease. The chain has TRBV11-2 and TRBJ2-4, with D tentatively TRBD2 (6 bases). CDR3 bases: TGTGCCAGCAGCTTAGGGGGACTCATAAACATTCAGTACTTC. It codes for CASSLGGLINIQYF.